This TCR beta chain is from a study of Graves' ophthalmopathy and Graves' hyperthyroidism. RNA transcripts served as template for amplifying TCR beta CDR3 sequences. The library came from an HTBI-primed first-round RT-PCR and a second-round multiplex PCR. TCRdb re-called the multiplex PCR reads through MiXCR, storing one row per CDR3 protein. Of about 500,000 distinct CDR3 sequences listed, 35% to 45% are singletons. CDR1 is MGHRA and CDR2 is YSYEKL in the germline V gene. The V end lost 0 bases, the J end lost 7 bases, and 10 bases lay between the germline ends. The CDR3 has 15 residues. There are many counts of this clonotype.

Input material: peripheral blood or thyroid tissue (not recorded which). This receptor was taken from an adult man with Graves' hyperthyroidism. V and J are TRBV4-1 and TRBJ1-6; TRBD1 is a possible D gene (5 bases). CDR3 region: CASSQDWGGNSPLHF. CDR3 in DNA: TGCGCCAGCAGCCAAGATTGGGGGGGAAATTCACCCCTCCACTTT.